The 32 T cell receptor beta chains below all came from one sample that was sequenced in a study of T cell responses to AZD1222 COVID-19 vaccine. Using immunoSEQ multiplex PCR, the repertoire was profiled, and TCRdb retains in-frame clones only, with some absent. The data show 170,000 or so clones, approximately 90% seen once. The source was peripheral blood, collected on day 0 of AZD1222 vaccination. Source of these receptors: an adult in good health.

The V gene is TRBV6-5, the J gene TRBJ1-6; tentatively, D is TRBD1 (5 bases). V lost 6 bases and J 9 bases, leaving 15 bases between the germline ends. Germline V CDR1 and CDR2: MNHEY, SVGAGI. The CDR3 is 14 residues long. CDR3 region: CASSGSGISSPLHF. CDR3 sequence (DNA): TGTGCCAGCAGCGGATCAGGGATAAGTTCACCCCTCCACTTT.

The chain employs TRBV7-9 and TRBJ1-1; 7 nucleotides align to TRBD1. The CDR3 is 13 residues long. V gave up 5 bases and J gave up 3 bases; unmatched junction bases: 3. Germline V gives CDR1 SEHNR, CDR2 FQNEAQ (reference sequence). In DNA, the CDR3 is TGTGCCAGCAGCAAAACAGGGGACACTGAAGCTTTCTTT. Protein product: CASSKTGDTEAFF.

This clone was found once. This chain connects TRBV6-1 to TRBJ1-1; possibly TRBD1 for D (6 bases). The germline CDR1 and CDR2 sequences are MNHNS and SASEGT. V shed 1 base and J shed 5 bases, with 11 bases lying between them. This CDR3 is built from 14 residues. The CDR3 spells CASSEVGGRTEAFF. The CDR3 DNA sequence: TGTGCCAGCAGTGAAGTGGGGGGGCGGACTGAAGCTTTCTTT.

The V call is TRBV2, the J call TRBJ1-1, with D possibly matching TRBD1 (5 bases). V lost 9 bases and J lost 1, with 18 bases in between. Germline-derived CDR1 and CDR2 are SNHLY and FYNNEI. The length of the CDR3 is 15 residues. The CDR3 DNA sequence: TGTGCCAGTCTGCCGGGGCCCCGAAGGAACACTGAAGCTTTCTTT. It translates to CASLPGPRRNTEAFF.

This rearrangement joins TRBV29-1 to TRBJ1-3; D gene uncertain. Germline assignment: CDR1 SQVTM and CDR2 ANQGSEA. The CDR3 consists of 14 residues. V lost 0 bases to trimming and J lost 9 bases, with 15 bases between them. In DNA form, the CDR3 reads TGCAGCGTTGAAGAGCTGGGCGCCCGTGGCACCATATATTTT. It encodes CSVEELGARGTIYF.

The chain uses TRBV7-9 and TRBJ2-5; 8 nucleotides match TRBD1. This CDR3 is 14 amino acids long. Germline loops: CDR1 SEHNR, CDR2 FQNEAQ (reference sequence). With 5 bases clipped from V and 4 bases from J, the junction kept 6 bases outside the gene matches. CDR3: CASSTGTGGETQYF. The CDR3 bases are TGTGCCAGCAGCACCGGGACAGGAGGAGAGACCCAGTACTTC.

The gene calls are TRBV9 and TRBJ1-1; D is uncertain. This CDR3 comprises 13 residues. Deletions cut 4 bases from V and 4 bases from J, with 11 bases between. Germline loops: CDR1 SGDLS, CDR2 YYNGEE. CDR3 sequence: CASSPDTATEAFF. CDR3 sequence (DNA): TGTGCCAGCAGCCCAGACACGGCCACTGAAGCTTTCTTT.

The chain recombines TRBV6-5 with TRBJ1-2; unclear D gene. The germline V gene has CDR1 MNHEY and CDR2 SVGAGI. The CDR3 is made up of 12 amino acids. V shed 2 bases and J shed 13 bases, with 14 bases lying between them. CDR3 in amino acids: CASSYGGRSSTF. In DNA, the CDR3 is TGTGCCAGCAGTTACGGCGGACGTTCCTCCACCTTC.

The chain employs TRBV7-6 and TRBJ2-3, with 8 bases lining up with TRBD1. The germline V gene has CDR1 SGHVS and CDR2 FNYEAQ. The CDR3 is 16 amino acids. V trimming: 0 bases; J trimming: 4 bases; junction bases outside the gene matches: 6. This chain's CDR3 is CASSLAGTGRPDTQYF. Written as DNA, the CDR3 is TGTGCCAGCAGCTTAGCTGGGACAGGAAGGCCAGATACGCAGTATTTT.

The gene calls are TRBV7-2 and TRBJ1-1; 9 bases line up with TRBD1. The length of the CDR3 is 15 residues. The ends lost 4 bases at V and 7 bases at J; junction bases unmatched: 10. Germline CDR1 and CDR2: SGHTA and FQGNSA. Here the CDR3 reads CASSSQGQGGGEAFF. The CDR3 nucleotides read TGTGCCAGCAGCTCTCAGGGACAGGGAGGGGGTGAAGCTTTCTTT.

The chain employs TRBV5-6 and TRBJ2-7; D gene unclear. With 4 bases removed from V and 1 base from J, the gap between germline ends came to 12 bases. The CDR3 runs 14 residues. The germline gives CDR1 SGHDT, CDR2 YYEEEE. Here the CDR3 reads CASSQGGVSYEQYF. CDR3 in DNA: TGTGCCAGCAGCCAAGGTGGGGTTTCCTACGAGCAGTACTTC. Supplemented by reference TRBV5-6 and TRBJ2-7, the full variable domain reads DAGVTQSPTHLIKTRGQQVTLRCSPKSGHDTVSWYQQALGQGPQFIFQYYEEEERQRGNFPDRFSGHQFPNYSSELNVNALLLGDSALYLCASSQGGVSYEQYFGPGTRLTVT.

The V call is TRBV6-1, the J call TRBJ1-2; no definite D call. There are 13 residues in the CDR3. V was cut by 4 bases and J by 8 bases, with 14 bases left in between. In germline, CDR1 is MNHNS, CDR2 SASEGT. The CDR3 coding sequence is TGTGCCAGCAGTGGAGCCGGGAGGGAAGGCTACACCTTC. Translated: CASSGAGREGYTF.

The genes are TRBV9 and TRBJ2-1; 15 bases are a match to TRBD2. Germline V gene data show CDR1 as SGDLS and CDR2 as YYNGEE. With V trimmed by 6 bases and J by 8 bases, 6 bases remained unmatched. The CDR3 is made up of 15 amino acids. DNA for the CDR3: TGTGCCAGCACCCGGACTAGCGGGGGGGCCTATGAGCAGTTCTTC. Its translation: CASTRTSGGAYEQFF.

V is TRBV7-8 and J is TRBJ2-1, with 9 nucleotides matching TRBD2. Germline CDR1 reads SGHVS; CDR2 reads FQNEAQ. The J segment lost 3 bases and the V segment lost 1 base, leaving 13 bases of the junction unmatched. The CDR3 is 19 amino acids. The CDR3 nucleotides read TGTGCCAGCAGCTTAGGGTCTGCTGGCGGGGGGGCTGTCTACAATGAGCAGTTCTTC. Amino acid sequence: CASSLGSAGGGAVYNEQFF.

CDR3 DNA: TGTGCCAGCTCACCAAATTGGGGAGTTTCTTCGTACCAAGAGACCCAGTACTTC. Its translation is CASSPNWGVSSYQETQYF. The chain employs TRBV18 and TRBJ2-5, with TRBD2 as a possible D gene (5 bases). The V end lost 2 bases, the J end lost 0 bases, and 19 bases lay between the germline ends. The CDR3 has 18 amino acids. Germline CDR1 and CDR2: KGHSH and LQKENI.

The genes are TRBV7-2 and TRBJ2-7; 9 positions match TRBD1. The V gene end was trimmed by 0 bases and the J gene end by 5 bases; junction bases not matched to a gene: 11. The CDR3 is made up of 17 amino acids. CDR1 is SGHTA, CDR2 FQGNSA, per germline. CDR3 residues: CASSLALAGTGINEQYF. As DNA, the CDR3 is TGTGCCAGCAGCTTAGCTCTAGCCGGGACAGGGATCAACGAGCAGTACTTC.

The chain employs TRBV11-3 and TRBJ2-7; D possibly corresponds to TRBD1 (5 bases). Per germline, CDR1 SGHNT and CDR2 YENEEA. Trimming removed 0 bases at V and 3 bases at J, with 6 bases between. The CDR3 spans 13 residues. CDR3 residues: CASSLDQGYEQYF. The DNA of the CDR3 is TGTGCCAGCAGCTTAGATCAGGGCTACGAGCAGTACTTC.

V and J are TRBV7-2 and TRBJ2-7, with 13 bases that match TRBD2. Germline V gene lookup returns CDR1 SGHTA and CDR2 FQGNSA. The CDR3 is 19 amino acids. Germline trimming cut 0 bases from V and 3 bases from J; bases unmatched to any gene: 11. This chain's CDR3 is CASSLAPGLAGNFGYEQYF. For the CDR3, the DNA is TGTGCCAGCAGCTTAGCACCGGGACTAGCGGGAAACTTTGGCTACGAGCAGTACTTC.

The V and J genes are TRBV6-5 and TRBJ2-7, with D possibly matching TRBD1 (6 bases). This CDR3 is 12 amino acids long. Trimming took 6 bases from V and 3 from J, leaving 9 bases between them. Germline V gives CDR1 MNHEY, CDR2 SVGAGI. The CDR3 is CASRQGDYEQYF. CDR3 sequence (DNA): TGTGCCAGCAGACAGGGTGACTACGAGCAGTACTTC.

This clone has a single count. The chain has TRBV14 and TRBJ2-1; 7 bases are a match to TRBD1. Germline CDR1 SGHDN, CDR2 FVKESK. V trimming: 3 bases; J trimming: 10 bases; junction bases outside the gene matches: 12. The CDR3 extends over 15 amino acids. The CDR3: CASSQPGQLWGEQFF. Here the CDR3 DNA reads TGTGCCAGCAGCCAGCCGGGACAGCTATGGGGAGAGCAGTTCTTC.

The gene calls are TRBV6-5 and TRBJ2-1; D is possibly TRBD2 (6 bases). CDR3 length: 10 amino acids. The V gene lost 6 bases and the J gene lost 15 bases, with 12 bases spanning the gap. CDR1 and CDR2 (germline): MNHEY, SVGAGI. CDR3 nucleotide sequence: TGTGCCAGCAGGGAGGGACGGGTGTTCTTC. Translated: CASREGRVFF.

This chain connects TRBV6-5 to TRBJ1-1, with a possible D match to TRBD1 (6 bases). This CDR3 region has 12 residues. V dropped 10 bases and J dropped 5 bases, with 14 bases sitting between them. CDR1 and CDR2 from the germline V gene are MNHEY and SVGAGI. The CDR3 DNA reads as TGTGCCACCTTGGACAGTAGGACTGAAGCTTTCTTT. Translating gives CATLDSRTEAFF.

V and J are TRBV2 and TRBJ2-6; 7 bases match TRBD1. The CDR3 is 16 amino acids. Germline V CDR1 and CDR2: SNHLY, FYNNEI. V lost 7 bases and J lost 0; bases outside the gene matches: 6. The CDR3 sequence is CASIRDSRSGANVLTF. The CDR3 DNA follows: TGTGCCAGCATCCGGGACAGTCGCTCTGGGGCCAACGTCCTGACTTTC.

CDR3: CASSSVGQGGTGELFF. For the CDR3, the DNA is TGTGCCAGCAGCTCGGTAGGACAGGGTGGTACCGGGGAGCTGTTTTTT. The chain is built from TRBV11-3 and TRBJ2-2, with 8 bases that match TRBD1. The J segment lost 5 bases and the V segment lost 4 bases, leaving 9 bases of the junction unmatched. The germline V gene encodes CDR1 SGHNT and CDR2 YENEEA. The CDR3 totals 16 residues.

The chain employs TRBV9 and TRBJ1-6; 9 nucleotides line up with TRBD1. The CDR3 has 17 amino acids. The V segment lost 1 base and the J segment 7 bases; nucleotides outside the gene matches: 9. CDR1 is SGDLS, CDR2 YYNGEE, per germline. CDR3 nucleotide sequence: TGTGCCAGCAGCGTAACAGGGGGCGCAGCCAGCAATTCACCCCTCCACTTT. Translating it yields CASSVTGGAASNSPLHF.

The rearrangement uses TRBV7-9 and TRBJ1-1, with 9 bases that match TRBD1. This CDR3 is 17 amino acids long. Germline V gene data show CDR1 as SEHNR and CDR2 as FQNEAQ (reference sequence). The ends lost 1 base at V and 6 bases at J; junction bases unmatched: 12. The CDR3 loop reads CASSLDRGRLVDPEAFF. The CDR3, as DNA: TGTGCCAGCAGCTTAGACAGGGGGCGACTGGTAGATCCTGAAGCTTTCTTT.

This sequence joins TRBV24-1 and TRBJ2-1; the D call may be TRBD1 or TRBD2 (7 bases each). V lost 3 bases, J lost 7 bases, and 12 bases lay in between. The CDR3 runs 14 residues. Germline-derived CDR1 and CDR2 are KGHDR and SFDVKD. The CDR3 sequence: CATSDPGGANEQFF. In DNA, the CDR3 is TGTGCCACCAGTGATCCAGGGGGGGCGAATGAGCAGTTCTTC.

This clone appeared once. The gene calls are TRBV6-2 or TRBV6-3 and TRBJ2-7; 8 nucleotides agree with TRBD2. Germline V gives CDR1 MNHEY, CDR2 SVGEGT. J lost 0 bases, V lost 2 bases, and 3 bases had no gene match. CDR3 size: 15 residues. The CDR3 reads CASSYRLAGSYEQYF. The CDR3 DNA is TGTGCCAGCAGTTACCGGCTAGCGGGCTCCTACGAGCAGTACTTC.

The chain uses TRBV11-2 and TRBJ2-1, with 11 positions matching TRBD1. J lost 10 bases, V lost 6 bases, and 17 bases had no gene match. Germline V gives CDR1 SGHAT, CDR2 FQNNGV. This CDR3 is 17 amino acids long. Written as DNA, the CDR3 is TGTGCCAGCAGTTCCCCGAGGGTGGGACAGGGGGACTCAGAGCAGTTCTTC. Encoded protein: CASSSPRVGQGDSEQFF.

This rearrangement joins TRBV4-3 to TRBJ1-4; possible D gene TRBD1, 6 bases. Germline-derived CDR1 and CDR2 are LGHNA and YSLEER. V lost 1 base and J 5 bases, leaving 14 bases between the germline ends. This CDR3 has 16 residues. The CDR3 loop reads CASSQGGAVPNEKLFF. The DNA for the CDR3 is TGCGCCAGCAGCCAAGGGGGGGCGGTGCCGAATGAAAAACTGTTTTTT.

The CDR3 sequence: CASSQGPGLNTEAFF. CDR3 nucleotides: TGTGCCAGCAGCCAAGGTCCAGGCCTGAACACTGAAGCTTTCTTT. The V and J genes are TRBV3-1 (or the pseudogene TRBV3-2) and TRBJ1-1; unclear D gene. V gave up 1 base and J gave up 0 bases, with 9 bases separating them. Germline V gives CDR1 LGHDT, CDR2 YNNKEL (reference sequence). The length of the CDR3 is 15 residues.

The J gene is TRBJ2-3, the V gene TRBV5-1, with D possibly being TRBD1 (5 bases). The CDR3 is 15 residues long. Germline V gene sequence: CDR1 SGHRS, CDR2 YFSETQ. Trimming left V 1 base short and J 0 bases short, with 9 bases between. CDR3 sequence: CASSLTGDSTDTQYF. CDR3 coding DNA: TGCGCCAGCAGCTTGACAGGAGATAGCACAGATACGCAGTATTTT.